These T cell receptor beta chains were read from a single sample in a study of blood T cell repertoires in COVID-19. Method: immunoSEQ multiplex PCR; TCRdb's copy keeps in-frame clones and lacks some. Of some 180,000 clones in the sample, around 84% were seen once. Sequencing was done on a sample of peripheral blood. The source is a human donor in a cohort sampled during active COVID-19. Each CDR3 is given with its conserved first and last residue. Each record gives: V gene, D gene, J gene, CDR3 protein, CDR3 DNA. D genes are given only for firm matches.

>TRBV4-2|.|TRBJ2-3
CASSQLGQSTDTQYF
TGTGCCAGCAGCCAGCTGGGACAAAGCACAGATACGCAGTATTTT
>TRBV15|TRBD1|TRBJ1-1
CATSKWGQGAEAFF
TGTGCCACCAGCAAGTGGGGGCAGGGGGCTGAAGCTTTCTTT
>TRBV7-8|.|TRBJ2-5
CASGGGAGTQYF
TGTGCCAGTGGTGGGGGGGCCGGGACCCAGTACTTC
>TRBV29-1|.|TRBJ2-3
CSVEGRMTDTQYF
TGCAGCGTTGAGGGCAGGATGACAGATACGCAGTATTTT
>TRBV6-6|.|TRBJ2-7
CASSQMFSFRRGAYEQYF
TGTGCCAGCAGTCAAATGTTTTCTTTTAGGCGCGGGGCCTACGAGCAGTACTTC
>TRBV12-3/TRBV12-4|.|TRBJ2-7
CASTRQILGEQYF
TGTGCCAGCACCAGACAGATCCTGGGCGAGCAGTACTTC
>TRBV9|TRBD1|TRBJ2-2
CASSGRDRTYTGELFF
TGTGCCAGCAGCGGCCGGGACAGGACCTACACCGGGGAGCTGTTTTTT
>TRBV6-4|TRBD1|TRBJ1-1
CASSDVGQALNTEAFF
TGTGCCAGCAGTGACGTGGGACAGGCCTTGAACACTGAAGCTTTCTTT
>TRBV28|TRBD2|TRBJ2-7
CASSFSGGSSYEQYF
TGTGCCAGCAGTTTTAGCGGGGGGAGCTCCTACGAGCAGTACTTC
>TRBV9|TRBD2|TRBJ2-3
CASSVGTSGRLSDTQYF
TGTGCCAGCAGCGTAGGGACTAGCGGGAGATTGTCAGATACGCAGTATTTT
>TRBV10-1|.|TRBJ2-1
CASSVRVGQGTYNEQFF
TGCGCCAGCAGTGTCCGAGTAGGGCAGGGTACCTACAATGAGCAGTTCTTC